These 6 T cell receptor beta chains originate from one sample sequenced in a study of spatial heterogeneity in lung cancer. Whole-study findings and limits: How many expanded intratumoral alpha and beta TCRs were present tracked the tumor mutation count, which was a count of nonsynonymous mutations.

These receptors are not linked to any known antigen. Each CDR3 protein is one row after TCRdb ran MiXCR on the 5' RACE reads. The sample has fewer than 3,500 distinct CDR3 sequences, 25% to 30% seen once. Documented time point: sample taken at primary tumor resection. The input for sequencing was lung tumor tissue, taken at surgery. The source is a female donor with early-stage non-small cell lung cancer.

The chain couples TRBV10-3 to TRBJ2-1, with 9 bases that match TRBD2. Trimming at V came to 0 bases and at J to 8 bases, leaving 14 bases not matched to a gene. The CDR3 runs 18 residues. Germline CDR1 and CDR2: ENHRY and SYGVKD. The CDR3 bases are TGTGCCATCAGTGAGTCTATGGCTAGCGGGAAGGATTGGGATGAGCAGTTCTTC. This sequence encodes CAISESMASGKDWDEQFF.

This clonotype was picked up many times. The chain uses TRBV28 and TRBJ2-5; maybe TRBD1 (6 bases). The CDR3 contains 16 residues. In germline, CDR1 is MDHEN, CDR2 SYDVKM. V was cut by 2 bases and J by 2 bases, with 15 bases left in between. CDR3 in amino acids: CASSLGRGAKQETQYF. Here the CDR3 DNA reads TGTGCCAGCAGTTTAGGCAGGGGCGCGAAGCAAGAGACCCAGTACTTC.

The chain links TRBV4-1 to TRBJ2-2, with D perhaps TRBD1 (5 bases). Deletions cut 3 bases from V and 4 bases from J, with 12 bases between. This CDR3 region has 15 residues. Per germline, CDR1 MGHRA and CDR2 YSYEKL. The CDR3 region has the DNA TGCGCCAGCAGCCACACCTGGCAGGGCACCGGGGAGCTGTTTTTT. It encodes CASSHTWQGTGELFF.

The chain uses TRBV10-2 and TRBJ1-1, with 7 positions matching TRBD1. The germline CDR1 and CDR2 sequences are WSHSY and SAAADI. With 9 bases clipped from V and 5 bases from J, the junction kept 6 bases outside the gene matches. The CDR3 contains 12 residues. Written as DNA, the CDR3 is TGCGCCAGTAGACAGGGTGGGACTGAAGCTTTCTTT. The encoded protein is CASRQGGTEAFF.

CDR3 amino acids: CASTRPRTVCGYTF. As DNA, the CDR3 is TGTGCCAGCACTCGACCTCGGACGGTATGCGGCTACACCTTC. V is TRBV21-1 and J is TRBJ1-2. TRBV21-1 is given as a pseudogene. This CDR3 contains 14 residues.

V and J are TRBV18 and TRBJ1-5, with D possibly TRBD1 on 6 matching bases. CDR1 KGHSH and CDR2 LQKENI come from the germline V gene. CDR3 size: 14 residues. V was trimmed by 4 bases and J by 5 bases, leaving 12 bases between them. CDR3 residues: CASSQTGNDQPQHF. CDR3 in DNA: TGTGCCAGCTCACAAACAGGGAACGATCAGCCCCAGCATTTT. Combining the CDR3 with reference TRBV18 and TRBJ1-5 gives the whole variable domain NAGVMQNPRHLVRRRGQEARLRCSPMKGHSHVYWYRQLPEEGLKFMVYLQKENIIDESGMPKERFSAEFPKEGPSILRIQQVVRGDSAAYFCASSQTGNDQPQHFGDGTRLSIL.